The present T cell receptor (beta chain) was sequenced within a study of blood T cell repertoires in COVID-19. Whole-study context: T cells, B-cell-depleted T cells, or PBMCs supplied cDNA or gDNA.

CDR1 is LNHDA and CDR2 is SQIVND in the germline V gene (reference sequence). The CDR3 extends over 15 amino acids. With V trimmed by 4 bases and J by 2 bases, 6 bases remained unmatched. The Seattle patients, enrolled during active infection, were followed longitudinally. Assay used: immunoSEQ multiplex PCR; TCRdb lists only in-frame clones, some missing. This sample carries some 300,000 clones, 75% to 90% of them seen once, and the ten largest clones take around 13%. This TCR was recovered from an older woman with COVID-19, enrolled during active disease. Specimen: peripheral blood. The chain carries TRBV19 and TRBJ2-7, with 9 bases lining up with TRBD1. CDR3 sequence reads: CASSNPGQGTYEQYF. The CDR3 bases are TGTGCCAGTAGTAACCCGGGACAGGGAACCTACGAGCAGTACTTC. Variable domain in full (rest from reference TRBV19 and TRBJ2-7): DGGITQSPKYLFRKEGQNVTLSCEQNLNHDAMYWYRQDPGQGLRLIYYSQIVNDFQKGDIAEGYSVSREKKESFPLTVTSAQKNPTAFYLCASSNPGQGTYEQYFGPGTRLTVT.